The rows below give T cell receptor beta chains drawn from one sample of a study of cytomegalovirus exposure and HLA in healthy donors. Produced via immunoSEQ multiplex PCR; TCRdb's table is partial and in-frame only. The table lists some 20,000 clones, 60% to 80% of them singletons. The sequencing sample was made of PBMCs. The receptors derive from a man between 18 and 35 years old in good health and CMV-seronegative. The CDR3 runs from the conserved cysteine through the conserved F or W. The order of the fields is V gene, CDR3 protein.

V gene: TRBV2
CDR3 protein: CASSERRLGNQPQHF

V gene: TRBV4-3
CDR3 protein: CASSLNRGPNEKLFF

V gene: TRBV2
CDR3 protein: CASSERASRTDTQYF

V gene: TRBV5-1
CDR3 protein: CASSQDRGTDTQYF

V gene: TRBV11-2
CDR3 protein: CASSSPGTVSSYEQYF

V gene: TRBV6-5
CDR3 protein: CASNPQGIYEQYF

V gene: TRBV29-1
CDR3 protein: CSVDVSATGELFF

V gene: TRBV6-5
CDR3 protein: CASSLWKGNTEAFF

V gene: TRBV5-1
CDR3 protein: CASSLGTGFYEQYF

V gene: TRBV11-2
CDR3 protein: CASSEPGQGKSYEQYF

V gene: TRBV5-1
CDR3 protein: CASSLSGFQETQYF

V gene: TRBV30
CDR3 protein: CAWIGPRRGGTYEQFF

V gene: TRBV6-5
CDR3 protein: CASSVDSNTEAFF

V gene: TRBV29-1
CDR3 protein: CSVEDREGGGELFF

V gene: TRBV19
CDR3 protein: CASSASGKSPHEQYF

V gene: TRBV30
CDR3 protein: CAWTMGTSGQETQYF

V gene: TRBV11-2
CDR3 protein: CASSSQGVDTEAFF

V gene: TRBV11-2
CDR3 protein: CASSLVSGTSLNEQFF

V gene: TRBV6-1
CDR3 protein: CASSEGEASPLHF

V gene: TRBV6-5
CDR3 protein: CASSYGLQNTGELFF

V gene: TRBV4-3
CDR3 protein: CASSQDVTGVTQPQHF

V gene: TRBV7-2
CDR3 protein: CASSQIYEQYF

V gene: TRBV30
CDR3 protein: CAWSRQDAEAFF

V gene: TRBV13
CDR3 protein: CASSIMTGMNTEAFF

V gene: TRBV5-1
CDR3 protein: CASSPSSLAGYEQYF

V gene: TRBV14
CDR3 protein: CASSQDGQGPNTEAFF

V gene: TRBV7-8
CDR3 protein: CASSPDLDTQYF

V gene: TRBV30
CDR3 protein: CAWSPNSSGGAQYF

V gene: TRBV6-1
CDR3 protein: CASSATPGLWNTEAFF

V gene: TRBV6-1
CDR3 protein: CASSEQGGNTEAFF

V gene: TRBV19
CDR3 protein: CASSIRGAQGYTF

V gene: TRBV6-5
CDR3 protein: CASRRTGDSYEQYF

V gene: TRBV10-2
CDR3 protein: CATKLGLAGGETQYF

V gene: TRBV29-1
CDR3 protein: CSGGEGRETEAFF

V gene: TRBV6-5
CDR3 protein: CASSSSGMNIEAFF

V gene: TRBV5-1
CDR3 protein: CASSLDLGETEAFF

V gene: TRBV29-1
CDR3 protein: CSAGQNNYGYTF

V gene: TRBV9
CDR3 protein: CASSGGQYQETQYF

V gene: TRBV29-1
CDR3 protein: CSVEYVPGGYTF

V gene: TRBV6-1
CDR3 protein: CASSLRGWGIEAFF

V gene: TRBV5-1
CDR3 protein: CASSRWAGVSTEAFF

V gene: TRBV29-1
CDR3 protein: CSVEDPGQGENIYTF

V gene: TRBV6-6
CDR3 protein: CASTYGGRNEQFF

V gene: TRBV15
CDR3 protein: CATSRDPGAHEQYF

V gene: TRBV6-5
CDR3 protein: CASSYKTTGLNYGYTF

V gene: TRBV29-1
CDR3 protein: CSVEREMNTEAFF

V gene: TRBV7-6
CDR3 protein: CASSSSPQVPGRFGTQYF